This TCR beta chain was retrieved from a study of vaccination and CD4 T cells after COVID-19. Germline V lookup: CDR1 DFQATT, CDR2 SNEGSKA (reference sequence). Deletions cut 0 bases from V and 5 bases from J, with 13 bases between. This CDR3 has 15 residues. As for this clonotype: What it recognizes is unknown.

Treatment described: roughly 10-day PBMC culture with coronavirus spike peptide pools or control peptides (ViraFEST assay). The unexposed donor provided CD4+ T cells, which were taken before the COVID-19 pandemic (2011-2018). Every well contained some 1.9 million PBMCs, which were grown with 10 IU/ml IL-2 and about 10 ug/ml peptide pools. The assay that was used to sequence DNA from cultured CD4+ T cells was the Oncomine TCR Beta short-read assay. Genomic DNA was drawn out of CD4+ T cells grown in culture. TCRdb fed the PCR reads into MiXCR, producing one record per CDR3 protein. The repertoire holds 8,500 to 10,000 distinct CDR3 sequences, with 25% to 30% as singletons.

The clonotype comes from a human donor in good health. V usage is TRBV20-1 and J usage is TRBJ1-4; D remains ambiguous. The sequencing sample was made of CD4+ T cells from blood, cultured in vitro. CDR3 sequence (DNA): TGCAGTGCTAGAGAGGGTCCTGGTCTGAATGAAAAACTGTTTTTT. It translates to CSAREGPGLNEKLFF.